This T cell receptor beta chain was captured by sequencing in a study of T cell responses to AZD1222 COVID-19 vaccine. Assay used: immunoSEQ multiplex PCR; TCRdb lists only in-frame clones, some missing. The sample has about 76,000 clones; roughly 80% are singletons. Trimming cost V 5 bases and J 2 bases, with 12 bases left between them. CDR1 and CDR2 (germline): SNHLY, FYNNEI. This CDR3 spans 14 amino acids. The TCR originated in an adult who received the MenACWY meningococcal vaccine as a control. This sequence joins TRBV2 and TRBJ1-1; TRBD1 might be the D (5 bases). The starting material was peripheral blood, obtained 28 days after the second dose of the MenACWY control vaccine. The CDR3 region has the DNA TGTGCCAGCAGTTTCGGGAGGGGAAACACTGAAGCTTTCTTT. As protein: CASSFGRGNTEAFF. The complete variable domain, with remaining parts taken from reference TRBV2 and TRBJ1-1, reads EPEVTQTPSHQVTQMGQEVILRCVPISNHLYFYWYRQILGQKVEFLVSFYNNEISEKSEIFDDQFSVERPDGSNFTLKIRSTKLEDSAMYFCASSFGRGNTEAFFGQGTRLTVV.